A single TCR beta chain is shown here with its context. The CDR3 consists of 15 residues. Germline CDR1 is SGHVS and CDR2 is FQNEAQ. With roughly 17 and 9 cycles respectively, two nested PCRs were carried out on TCRalpha and TCRbeta cDNA. For each CDR3 protein, TCRdb gives one entry from its re-call of the 5' RACE reads, without DNA. Recorded for this sample: around 140,000 distinct CDR3 sequences. This sample stems from a study of monozygotic twins with inflammatory bowel disease. The V and J genes are TRBV7-8 and TRBJ2-1; TCRdb selects TRBD1, and the lack of DNA leaves this call unchecked. The sequencing input was blood. The source of this sequence is a human donor with ulcerative colitis or Crohn's disease, or a healthy co-twin of an affected twin (not recorded which). The CDR3 sequence: CASSSQGLNYNEQFF.